This TCR beta chain was identified during a study of blood T cell repertoires in COVID-19 (dated by TCRdb to 2018 to 2021). At the level of the whole study: Collaborator samples came from the United States, Italy and Spain and covered acute and convalescent phases of COVID-19. The material from the prospective study consisted of cDNA or gDNA derived from T cells, B-cell-depleted T cells, or PBMCs. Deeply sampled blood TCRbeta repertoires from subjects exposed to, actively infected with, or recovered from COVID-19 were included in the dataset. The repertoires were released in a freely available public database meant as a resource for research on the immune response to SARS-CoV-2. Samples came from the ongoing ImmuneRACE study (first 160 participants) plus 1,254 subjects from 6 global collaborators. A de-identified subject ID, COVID-19 status, age in years and sex were almost always included in the sample metadata. Where available, HLA class I and class II types were obtained from metadata supplied by the sample provider rather than from assay-based typing.

TCRbeta CDR3 regions were amplified from genomic DNA using the immunoSEQ Assay, a bias-controlled multiplex PCR. Processing in the source paper ran as follows. The number of nucleated cells in each sample was estimated by amplification of reference gene primers within the assay. To quantify the absolute abundance of each unique TCRbeta CDR3 rearrangement, sequence reads were collapsed and filtered. For each sample, productive Simpson clonality was calculated as the square root of Simpson's diversity index across productive rearrangements. TCRdb obtained this table from immuneACCESS and retained in-frame rearrangements with V and J assigned. These tables miss some clones; where compared with another copy, unresolved V genes account for less than half of the shortfall, and the remainder is unexplained. D and trimming come from the DNA, and the V and J calls and clone size come from that table. Counted in this sample were around 170,000 clones; about 87% of them appeared once. The leading ten clones occupy 25% to 30% of the sample.

What the work shows at the level of the full study, not this receptor alone: How much clinical and demographic metadata was included differed by source and by participant, and the metadata was provided uncurated.

Whole blood was collected in K2EDTA tubes by collaborating institutions according to the institutions' own protocols. For TCRbeta analysis, collaborators shipped samples in one of three forms: frozen whole blood, isolated PBMCs, or DNA extracted from either of those sample types. The CDR1 and CDR2 encoded by the germline V gene are MRHNA and SNTAGT. CDR3 length: 14 amino acids, cysteine to phenylalanine. Only CDR3 DNA is held: 42 bases, read in frame from base 1. V is trimmed back by 4 bases and J by 6 bases, and the junction contains 3 bases that no gene match accounts for. This clone appeared a single time. This receptor's antigen is unknown. Base qualities are missing; no much larger clone stands one base away.

This chain joins TRBV6-4 to TRBJ2-2; the central 9 bases match TRBD2. This TCR was sampled from a man aged 55 to 70 with acute or convalescent COVID-19. The source material was peripheral blood. The CDR3 reads CASSVSGGAGELFF. The DNA sequence is given as TGTGCCAGCAGTGTTAGCGGGGGTGCCGGGGAGCTGTTTTTT.